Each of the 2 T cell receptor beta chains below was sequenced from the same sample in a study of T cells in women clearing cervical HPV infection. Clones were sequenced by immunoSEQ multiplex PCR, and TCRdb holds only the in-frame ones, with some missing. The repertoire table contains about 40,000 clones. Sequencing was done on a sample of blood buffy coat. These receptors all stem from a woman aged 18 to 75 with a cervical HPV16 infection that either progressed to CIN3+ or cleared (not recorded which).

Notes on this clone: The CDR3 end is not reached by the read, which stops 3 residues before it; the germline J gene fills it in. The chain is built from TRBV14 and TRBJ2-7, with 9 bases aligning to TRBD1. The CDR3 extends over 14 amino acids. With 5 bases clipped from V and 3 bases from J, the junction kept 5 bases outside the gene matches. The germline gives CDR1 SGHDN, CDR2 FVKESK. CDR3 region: CASSSGQGSYEQYF. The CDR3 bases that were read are TGTGCCAGCAGCTCGGGACAGGGAAGCTACGAG.

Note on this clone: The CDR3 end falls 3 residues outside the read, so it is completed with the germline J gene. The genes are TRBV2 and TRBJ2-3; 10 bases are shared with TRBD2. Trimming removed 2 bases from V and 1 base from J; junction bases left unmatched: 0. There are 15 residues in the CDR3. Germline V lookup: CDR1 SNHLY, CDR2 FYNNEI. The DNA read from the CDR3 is TGTGCCAGCAGTGAACTAGCGGGAGGCACAGATACG. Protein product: CASSELAGGTDT. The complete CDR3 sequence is CASSELAGGTDTQYF.